The rows below give T cell receptor beta chains drawn from one sample of a study of blood T cell repertoires in COVID-19. This table comes from immunoSEQ multiplex PCR, and its TCRdb copy is limited to in-frame clones, with some not included. The profile shows a few hundred thousand clones, roughly 87% of them singletons. The sample taken for sequencing was PBMCs or T cells enriched from blood (not recorded which). These receptors originate from a woman aged 25-40 years who had recovered from COVID-19. Both conserved end residues are part of each CDR3. D genes are given only for firm matches. Size values are once, few and many counts, or a class for expanded clones, and some rows have none.

d_gene	v_gene	j_gene	abundance	CDR3nt	CDR3aa
-	TRBV15	TRBJ1-5	-	TGTGCCACCAGCAGAGACCGGCAGCCCCAGCATTTT	CATSRDRQPQHF
TRBD1	TRBV7-2	TRBJ1-2	few	TGTGCCAGCAGCTTGCGCCTACAGGGGACCTATGGCTACACCTTC	CASSLRLQGTYGYTF
-	TRBV9	TRBJ1-2	-	TGTGCCAGCAGCGTAGATGGGTCAGGGTTTGGCTACACCTTC	CASSVDGSGFGYTF
TRBD1	TRBV7-7	TRBJ2-5	-	TGTGCTAGCAGTAATGGACAGGCGTTTTACCAAGAGACCCAGTACTTC	CASSNGQAFYQETQYF
-	TRBV7-6	TRBJ2-3	-	TGTGCCAGCAGCTTAGGCGGAGCGGAGGCAGATACGCAGTATTTT	CASSLGGAEADTQYF
TRBD1	TRBV27	TRBJ2-7	-	TGTGCCAGCAGTCCAGGACAGGGGAAATACGAGCAGTACTTC	CASSPGQGKYEQYF
-	TRBV5-1	TRBJ1-1	once	TGCGCCAGCAGCTTGGGGACAGCCTTCAACACTGAAGCTTTCTTT	CASSLGTAFNTEAFF
TRBD1	TRBV6-6	TRBJ2-3	-	TGTGCCAGCAGTTACTCCCGACAGGGAACAGATACGCAGTATTTT	CASSYSRQGTDTQYF
-	TRBV28	TRBJ2-2	-	TGTGCCAGCAGTTCGGGATCTAGTGGCACCGGGGAGCTGTTTTTT	CASSSGSSGTGELFF
TRBD2	TRBV6-5	TRBJ2-5	-	TGTGCCAGCAGTAACACCCCCTTACTAGCGGAGACCCAGTACTTC	CASSNTPLLAETQYF
TRBD2	TRBV5-1	TRBJ2-5	-	TGCGCCAGCAGCTTGGGTCTTTTAGCGGGAACTAGCCAAGAGACCCAGTACTTC	CASSLGLLAGTSQETQYF
TRBD1	TRBV5-1	TRBJ1-2	-	TGCGCCAGCAGCTTTGGACAGGGGGGAGGCTACACCTTC	CASSFGQGGGYTF
-	TRBV5-1	TRBJ1-2	-	TGCGCCAGCAGCTTGCTACCGACTAACTATGGCTACACCTTC	CASSLLPTNYGYTF
TRBD1	TRBV5-1	TRBJ1-6	-	TGCGCCAGCAGCTTCGACAGGGAGAATTCACCCCTCCACTTT	CASSFDRENSPLHF
TRBD1	TRBV10-2	TRBJ1-2	-	TGCGCCAGCAGTGAGCCCCGGGACAGGGGGTTGTTCGACTATGGCTACACCTTC	CASSEPRDRGLFDYGYTF
-	TRBV30	TRBJ1-3	-	TGTGCCTGGATGAGGGCTGGGTCCTCTGGAAACACCATATATTTT	CAWMRAGSSGNTIYF
TRBD1	TRBV12-3/TRBV12-4	TRBJ1-2	-	TGTGCCAGCAGGTTGACAGGGGGCGATGGCTACACCTTC	CASRLTGGDGYTF
TRBD2	TRBV7-2	TRBJ2-1	few	TGTGCCAGCAGCACCCGGGGGACTAGCGGGAGCAGTGAGCAGTTCTTC	CASSTRGTSGSSEQFF
-	TRBV19	TRBJ2-1	once	TGTGCCAGTAGTATAGTTATAGGAGAAAATGAGCAGTTCTTC	CASSIVIGENEQFF
TRBD2	TRBV11-2	TRBJ2-3	-	TGTGCCAGCAGCTTATTGGCCGGCGGGGGGACTAGCACAGATACGCAGTATTTT	CASSLLAGGGTSTDTQYF
TRBD2	TRBV6-9	TRBJ2-7	-	TGTGCCAGCAGTTCTTCCGGGACTAGCGGGGGGGAAGACAACGAGCAGTACTTC	CASSSSGTSGGEDNEQYF
-	TRBV30	TRBJ1-1	-	TGTGCCTGGAGTGTACTTGACAGGAGGACTGAAGCTTTCTTT	CAWSVLDRRTEAFF
-	TRBV12-5	TRBJ1-4	few	TGTGCTAGTGGTTTGGTATTTGGCGGCCTTTCAACTAATGAAAAACTGTTTTTT	CASGLVFGGLSTNEKLFF
-	TRBV28	TRBJ2-7	-	TGTGCCAGCAGTTTTGGGGGCACCTACGAGCAGTACTTC	CASSFGGTYEQYF
-	TRBV5-6	TRBJ1-5	-	TGTGCCAGCAATTTTAGGGGAAGAAATCAGCCCCAGCATTTT	CASNFRGRNQPQHF
-	TRBV5-1	TRBJ1-3	-	TGCGCCAGCAGCTGGGGCGGCCTCTCTGGAAACACCATATATTTT	CASSWGGLSGNTIYF
-	TRBV10-3	TRBJ1-2	-	TGTGCCATCACCTTGACAGGATCAAACTATGGCTACACCTTC	CAITLTGSNYGYTF
TRBD2	TRBV5-4	TRBJ2-4	once	TGTGCCAGCAGCGATGAACTAGCGGGACTGAAGTACTTC	CASSDELAGLKYF
-	TRBV7-8	TRBJ1-1	once	TGTGCCAGCAGCTCCGCCCGGACACTATCGAACACTGAAGCTTTCTTT	CASSSARTLSNTEAFF
-	TRBV18	TRBJ2-5	few	TGTGCCAGCTCACCCGGAGAGACCCAGTACTTC	CASSPGETQYF
-	TRBV4-2	TRBJ2-5	few	TGTGCCAGCAGCCAAGGGGCGAGCAGGTCGTACCAAGAGACCCAGTACTTC	CASSQGASRSYQETQYF
TRBD2	TRBV3-1/TRBV3-2	TRBJ2-7	-	TGTGCCAGCAGCCAACGATTTAGCGGGAGCGACTACGAGCAGTACTTC	CASSQRFSGSDYEQYF
TRBD2	TRBV5-1	TRBJ2-1	-	TGCGCCAGCAGATCCCCACTAGCGGGGGGACGGAATGAGCAGTTCTTC	CASRSPLAGGRNEQFF
-	TRBV10-3	TRBJ1-2	-	TGTGCCATCAGTGAGTCGGGGCGCCAGGGCGGTGGCTACACCTTC	CAISESGRQGGGYTF
-	TRBV7-8	TRBJ1-5	few	TGTGCCAGCAGCTTAGCGCGCTCACAGGAGAGGCAGCCCCAGCATTTT	CASSLARSQERQPQHF
TRBD1	TRBV18	TRBJ1-6	-	TGTGCCAGCTCGTCGACAGGGGAGAGCGGTTCACCCCTCCACTTT	CASSSTGESGSPLHF
TRBD2	TRBV4-2	TRBJ2-1	-	TGTGCCAGCAGCCAGGGGACTAGCGGCTACAATGAGCAGTTCTTC	CASSQGTSGYNEQFF
TRBD1	TRBV6-5	TRBJ2-3	-	TGTGCCAGCAGTAGACAGGGGGAGACAGATACGCAGTATTTT	CASSRQGETDTQYF
TRBD2	TRBV5-1	TRBJ2-2	-	TGCGCCAGCAGCGTAGAGGGCAGCGGGAGGGACACCGGGGAGCTGTTTTTT	CASSVEGSGRDTGELFF
-	TRBV28	TRBJ2-1	-	TGTGCCAGCTTTGGCAGGCCAGGTCTTGTAAAAGAGCAGTTCTTC	CASFGRPGLVKEQFF
-	TRBV11-1	TRBJ1-2	few	TGTGCCAGCAGCTTCAATCAGGGTAGTAGGAGTGGCTACACCTTC	CASSFNQGSRSGYTF
-	TRBV5-6	TRBJ1-3	once	TGTGCCAGCAGCACTACAACAGGGACTGGAAACACCATATATTTT	CASSTTTGTGNTIYF
-	TRBV19	TRBJ1-2	-	TGTGCCAGTACCAGTTCGGGAGGCTACACCTTC	CASTSSGGYTF
-	TRBV11-2	TRBJ2-7	-	TGTGCCAGCAGCCCCACCCGCGCCGAGCAGTACTTC	CASSPTRAEQYF
TRBD1	TRBV19	TRBJ1-4	-	TGTGCCAGTAGCAAACAGGGGCAGGGTAATGAAAAACTGTTTTTT	CASSKQGQGNEKLFF
TRBD2	TRBV27	TRBJ2-1	-	TGTGCCAGCAGCCCTGGTTTAGCGGGACTGTACAATGAGCAGTTCTTC	CASSPGLAGLYNEQFF
TRBD1	TRBV15	TRBJ2-5	few	TGTGCCACCAGCAGAGACAGGGGGCAAGAGACCCAGTACTTC	CATSRDRGQETQYF
TRBD1	TRBV28	TRBJ2-7	-	TGTGCCAGCAGTTTGCAACAGGGGCTAAGGTACGAGCAGTACTTC	CASSLQQGLRYEQYF
TRBD2	TRBV9	TRBJ2-7	-	TGTGCCAGCAGCAAGGGACTAGCGGGAGTCTACGAGCAGTACTTC	CASSKGLAGVYEQYF
TRBD2	TRBV11-2	TRBJ2-5	-	TGTGCCAGCAGCTTCGGGGGGCCTAGCGGGATACAGACCCAGTACTTC	CASSFGGPSGIQTQYF
-	TRBV19	TRBJ1-1	-	TGTGCCAGTAGTATGCGAGGACAGAACCGTGAAGCTTTCTTT	CASSMRGQNREAFF
-	TRBV6-2/TRBV6-3	TRBJ1-1	few	TGTGCCAGCAGTTACTCGGGGAGCACTGAAGCTTTCTTT	CASSYSGSTEAFF
TRBD1	TRBV29-1	TRBJ2-7	-	TGCAGCGCTTTCGACAGGGAGTCCGAGCAGTACTTC	CSAFDRESEQYF
-	TRBV29-1	TRBJ2-7	-	TGCAGCGTTGCACAAGTCGCCGGTCGCGGATACGAGCAGTACTTC	CSVAQVAGRGYEQYF
-	TRBV4-2	TRBJ2-7	-	TGTGCCAGCAGCCAAGAGGTCGTAACGGGAGCTACAACCTACGAGCAGTACTTC	CASSQEVVTGATTYEQYF
TRBD2	TRBV10-3	TRBJ2-7	once	TGTGCCAGCTCTAGCGGGATGGCCTCCTACGAGCAGTACTTC	CASSSGMASYEQYF
-	TRBV15	TRBJ2-5	-	TGTGCCACCAGCAGAGATGTAGCAGGGGTTGGCGAGACCCAGTACTTC	CATSRDVAGVGETQYF
TRBD2	TRBV19	TRBJ2-1	once	TGTGCCAGCGGATTTAGCGGGTCCTACAATGAGCAGTTCTTC	CASGFSGSYNEQFF
-	TRBV6-5	TRBJ1-3	-	TGTGCCAGCAGTTATTCGGTGCTCTCTGGAAACACCATATATTTT	CASSYSVLSGNTIYF
TRBD1	TRBV7-2	TRBJ1-3	-	TGTGCCAGCAGTACGGACAGGGGAGGAAACACCATATATTTT	CASSTDRGGNTIYF